This T cell receptor beta chain emerged from a study of vaccination effects on CD4 cells after COVID-19. This clone was observed a single time. Its antigen is currently unknown. The culture ran for 10 days before CD4+ T cells were isolated. A half-volume exchange with IL-2 medium occurred on days 3 and 7. The protocol was immunoSEQ multiplex PCR, while the TCRdb copy is restricted to in-frame clones and leaves out a portion. The repertoire holds 65,000 to 80,000 clones, with 70% to 80% as singletons. The clonotype originates from a human donor who received a COVID-19 vaccine. This sample comprised CD4+ T cells from PBMCs cultured without peptide, obtained before COVID-19 vaccination.

The chain's CDR3 is CASSLYPGYTF. The DNA for the CDR3 is TGTGCCAGCAGTTTGTACCCTGGCTACACCTTC. The V gene is TRBV12-3 or TRBV12-4, the J gene TRBJ1-2; D uncertain. V was shortened by 3 bases and J by 7 bases, with 6 bases between the two germline ends. This CDR3 is built from 11 residues.